The 21 T cell receptor beta chains listed next were all sequenced from one sample in a study of blood T cell repertoires in COVID-19. Data came from immunoSEQ multiplex PCR; TCRdb stores just in-frame clones and leaves some out. The sample lists over 85,000 clones; about nine tenths were seen once. Sequencing was performed on peripheral blood. Receptors originate from a male donor with acute or convalescent COVID-19.

V is TRBV4-1 and J is TRBJ2-7; D gene uncertain. Germline CDR1 and CDR2: MGHRA and YSYEKL. The CDR3 spans 15 residues. Deletions cut 4 bases from V and 0 bases from J, with 13 bases between. The CDR3 DNA reads TGCGCCAGCAGCCCCTCTGAGTCGAGCTCCTACGAGCAGTACTTC. This gives the protein CASSPSESSSYEQYF.

J is TRBJ2-7 and V is TRBV2; TRBD1 matches at 12 bases. There are 15 residues in the CDR3. Germline trimming cut 3 bases from V and 3 bases from J; bases unmatched to any gene: 3. CDR1 SNHLY and CDR2 FYNNEI come from the germline V gene. This chain's CDR3 is CASSEGQGAGYEQYF. CDR3 in DNA: TGTGCCAGCAGTGAGGGACAGGGGGCCGGCTACGAGCAGTACTTC. Together with reference TRBV2 and TRBJ2-7, the CDR3 gives the full variable domain: EPEVTQTPSHQVTQMGQEVILRCVPISNHLYFYWYRQILGQKVEFLVSFYNNEISEKSEIFDDQFSVERPDGSNFTLKIRSTKLEDSAMYFCASSEGQGAGYEQYFGPGTRLTVT.

J is TRBJ1-1 and V is TRBV7-2; no clear D. CDR1 is SGHTA, CDR2 FQGNSA, per germline. This CDR3 is 15 amino acids long. Trimming removed 1 base from V and 6 bases from J, with 15 bases in between. The CDR3 here is CASSLDLRRSSEAFF. CDR3 DNA sequence: TGTGCCAGCAGCTTAGATTTGAGGAGAAGCTCTGAAGCTTTCTTT.

This chain connects TRBV5-1 to TRBJ2-4, with D possibly matching TRBD1 (6 bases). Trimming cost V 4 bases and J 6 bases, with 11 bases left between them. CDR1 is SGHRS and CDR2 is YFSETQ in the germline V gene. The CDR3 length is 13 residues. CDR3 protein: CASSPGVGNIQYF. The CDR3 coding sequence is TGCGCCAGCAGCCCAGGGGTTGGAAACATTCAGTACTTC.

The chain recombines TRBV3-1 (or the pseudogene TRBV3-2) with TRBJ1-2; D is perhaps TRBD1 (5 bases). This CDR3 region has 14 residues. Germline V gene sequence: CDR1 LGHDT, CDR2 YNNKEL (reference sequence). V was trimmed by 3 bases and J by 8 bases, leaving 16 bases between them. The CDR3 coding sequence is TGTGCCAGCAGCCAGGAAAGGGGCATGGGGGGCTACACCTTC. Its protein is CASSQERGMGGYTF.

The table lists this clone with a few counts. The chain combines TRBV11-3 with TRBJ2-1; TRBD1 might be the D (6 bases). The CDR3 consists of 15 residues. Between the trimmed V and J ends, which lost 3 bases and 6 bases, there was a span of 15 bases. The germline gives CDR1 SGHNT, CDR2 YENEEA. The CDR3 DNA is TGTGCCAGCAGCTTGCGGCCAGGGGCTATCAATGAGCAGTTCTTC. Translation: CASSLRPGAINEQFF.

This clone appeared a single time. This rearrangement joins TRBV7-2 to TRBJ1-2; 8 bases are a match to TRBD1. V gave up 1 base and J gave up 6 bases; unmatched junction bases: 4. Germline V gives CDR1 SGHTA, CDR2 FQGNSA. This CDR3 has 14 amino acids. CDR3 in amino acids: CASSLGRGLDGYTF. The CDR3 DNA reads TGTGCCAGCAGCTTAGGCAGGGGGCTGGATGGCTACACCTTC.

This rearrangement joins TRBV5-6 to TRBJ1-3, with D possibly matching TRBD1 (6 bases). Trimming removed 7 bases at V and 0 bases at J, with 14 bases between. The germline V gene encodes CDR1 SGHDT and CDR2 YYEEEE. CDR3 size: 15 residues. The CDR3 DNA reads as TGTGCCAGCGGCCTACAGGGAAACTCTGGAAACACCATATATTTT. The encoded protein is CASGLQGNSGNTIYF. The variable domain in full, with the rest retrieved from reference TRBV5-6 and TRBJ1-3, is DAGVTQSPTHLIKTRGQQVTLRCSPKSGHDTVSWYQQALGQGPQFIFQYYEEEERQRGNFPDRFSGHQFPNYSSELNVNALLLGDSALYLCASGLQGNSGNTIYFGEGSWLTVV.

J is TRBJ1-2 and V is TRBV19, with 8 bases identical to TRBD1. This CDR3 is 15 amino acids long. V dropped 5 bases and J dropped 4; count of bases not matched to a gene: 9. Germline V lookup: CDR1 LNHDA, CDR2 SQIVND (reference sequence). CDR3 sequence: CASSPREDRVYGYTF. CDR3 DNA: TGTGCCAGTAGTCCCAGAGAGGACAGGGTCTATGGCTACACCTTC.

The V call is TRBV18, the J call TRBJ2-7, with D perhaps matching TRBD1 (6 bases). From germline, CDR1 is KGHSH and CDR2 LQKENI. V was cut by 5 bases and J by 0 bases, with 8 bases left in between. The CDR3 loop spans 13 amino acids. The DNA for the CDR3 is TGTGCCAGCTCATCGGACAGCTCCTACGAGCAGTACTTC. Translated, it gives CASSSDSSYEQYF.

V and J are TRBV4-1 and TRBJ2-7; D uncertain. V was clipped by 1 base and J by 2 bases, with 12 bases between them. CDR3 length equals 15 residues. CDR1 is MGHRA and CDR2 is YSYEKL in the germline V gene. As DNA, the CDR3 is TGCGCCAGCAGCCAAGTAGAGCTTTCAACCTACGAGCAGTACTTC. It yields the protein CASSQVELSTYEQYF.

The chain carries TRBV4-2 and TRBJ1-4, with TRBD1 identical over 7 bases. The CDR3 spans 16 residues. The germline gives CDR1 LGHNA, CDR2 YNFKEQ. V shed 4 bases, J shed 2 bases, and the junction held 7 bases outside the gene matches. CDR3 nucleotides: TGTGCCAGCAGCCTATTTCCGGGACAGACTAATGAAAAACTGTTTTTT. It encodes CASSLFPGQTNEKLFF.

The chain is built from TRBV2 and TRBJ2-5; D is perhaps TRBD1 (6 bases). Germline CDR1 SNHLY, CDR2 FYNNEI. Trimming removed 5 bases at V and 5 bases at J, with 12 bases between. The CDR3 length is 13 residues. CDR3 region: CASSQNTGETQYF. As DNA, the CDR3 is TGTGCCAGCAGTCAAAATACAGGGGAGACCCAGTACTTC.

V and J are TRBV6-5 and TRBJ1-2; TRBD1 matches at 7 bases. CDR1 is MNHEY and CDR2 is SVGAGI in the germline V gene. CDR3 size: 13 residues. Trimming cost V 6 bases and J 6 bases; bases outside gene matches: 7. The CDR3 here is CASSYNRGNGYTF. For the CDR3, the DNA is TGTGCCAGCAGCTATAACAGGGGCAATGGCTACACCTTC.

Comment on this clone: The limits of the CDR3 on the DNA are not certain, so only TCRdb's listed CDR3 is given. V is TRBV28 and J is TRBJ1-6. The CDR3 extends over 15 residues, inclusive of both ends. CDR1 and CDR2 from the germline V gene are MDHEN and SYDVKM. CDR3 in amino acids: CASSSSTGYNSPLHF.

The rearrangement links TRBV5-4 to TRBJ1-1; D not certain. This CDR3 has 14 residues. Trimming removed 4 bases from V and 6 bases from J, with 16 bases in between. Germline assignment: CDR1 SGHNT and CDR2 YYREEE (reference sequence). The CDR3 region has the DNA TGTGCCAGCAGCCTACCGAAGCAAAGCTCTGAAGCTTTCTTT. It specifies CASSLPKQSSEAFF. Complete variable domain (other parts from reference TRBV5-4 and TRBJ1-1): ETGVTQSPTHLIKTRGQQVTLRCSSQSGHNTVSWYQQALGQGPQFIFQYYREEENGRGNFPPRFSGLQFPNYSSELNVNALELDDSALYLCASSLPKQSSEAFFGQGTRLTVV.

This chain joins TRBV5-1 and TRBJ2-4; 7 bases align to TRBD1. The CDR3 is 14 amino acids. V shed 4 bases and J 7 bases; nucleotides not matched to a gene: 8. Germline loops: CDR1 SGHRS, CDR2 YFSETQ. DNA of the CDR3: TGCGCCAGCAGCCTACGACAGGGATCTAACATTCAGTACTTC. Its translation is CASSLRQGSNIQYF.

This chain joins TRBV2 and TRBJ2-5; D gene ambiguous. The V gene lost 8 bases and the J gene lost 14 bases, with 21 bases spanning the gap. The CDR3 is made up of 12 amino acids. Germline CDR1 reads SNHLY; CDR2 reads FYNNEI. The CDR3 sequence is CASSEVSQVNYF. As DNA, the CDR3 is TGTGCCAGCTCCGAAGTCTCCCAGGTCAACTACTTC.

The count of this clone is one. The V gene is TRBV6-1, the J gene TRBJ1-2, with TRBD1 as a possible D gene (6 bases). V gave up 4 bases and J gave up 3 bases, with 24 bases separating them. Germline V lookup: CDR1 MNHNS, CDR2 SASEGT. The CDR3 covers 18 residues. Written as DNA, the CDR3 is TGTGCCAGCAGTGCCTCACCCCGGGACACTGGAAGGGACTATGGCTACACCTTC. As protein: CASSASPRDTGRDYGYTF.

The chain links TRBV24-1 to TRBJ1-5, with 7 bases fitting TRBD1. The CDR3 has 17 residues. The trim removed 2 bases at V and 9 bases at J, leaving 15 bases unmatched. Germline CDR1 reads KGHDR; CDR2 reads SFDVKD. The CDR3 sequence is CATSDSRTGGSGAPQHF. The CDR3 nucleotides read TGTGCCACCAGTGATTCCAGGACAGGTGGGTCCGGAGCGCCCCAGCATTTT.

V usage is TRBV5-4 and J usage is TRBJ1-2; D unclear. V dropped 0 bases and J dropped 6 bases, with 9 bases sitting between them. There are 13 residues in the CDR3. Germline loops: CDR1 SGHNT, CDR2 YYREEE (reference sequence). CDR3: CASSLGAEDGYTF. CDR3 nucleotide sequence: TGTGCCAGCAGCTTGGGCGCGGAGGATGGCTACACCTTC.